This TCR beta chain was documented in a study of read filtering for tumor transcriptome and immune sequencing. As for the study in general: The cohort had over 16 men and under 15 women aged roughly 45 to 90, mean about 70 years.

In its sample, this clonotype was seen many times. This library used roughly 430 ng RNA and molecular barcoded adaptors spanning alpha/delta and beta/gamma chains. TCRdb re-analysed the reads in MiXCR, keeping a single row per CDR3 protein. The profile shows 65,000 or so distinct CDR3 sequences, around 19% of them singletons. Germline loops: CDR1 SGHDN, CDR2 FVKESK. V was shortened by 4 bases and J by 6 bases, with 13 bases between the two germline ends. This CDR3 spans 13 amino acids. This chain uses TRBV14 with TRBJ2-7; D not resolved. This TCR was recovered from a donor over 35 with multiple myeloma. Specimen: a population of CD138-negative cells sorted from bone marrow. In DNA, the CDR3 is TGTGCCAGCAGCCCCGTCCGGCAGTCCGAGCAGTACTTC. This encodes CASSPVRQSEQYF.